A single sample is the source of the 31 T cell receptor beta chains below, sequenced in a study of T-cell reconstitution after alpha-beta-depleted transplantation in children. A TCRbeta library incorporating unique molecular identifiers was prepared. TCRdb redid the calling of the PCR reads with MiXCR, one entry per CDR3 protein. In the table there are almost 600,000 distinct CDR3 sequences, 25% to 30% of which are singletons. The sequencing here drew on PBMCs, taken before TCRalphabeta/CD19-depleted stem cell transplant. The receptors were sampled from a boy younger than two with Wiskott-Aldrich syndrome, due to receive a stem cell transplant.

This chain uses TRBV29-1 with TRBJ2-7, with TRBD2 identical over 7 bases. Trimming at V came to 4 bases and at J to 0 bases, leaving 6 bases not matched to a gene. Per the germline V gene, CDR1 is SQVTM and CDR2 is ANQGSEA. This CDR3 contains 14 residues. For the CDR3, the DNA is TGCAGCGTTGCGGGGGGAGGGAGCTCCTACGAGCAGTACTTC. It encodes CSVAGGGSSYEQYF.

This clonotype was counted only a few times. The rearrangement joins TRBV20-1 to TRBJ2-2; D tentatively reads TRBD1 or TRBD2 (6 bases each). The CDR3 spans 14 residues. The V end was cut by 3 bases, the J end by 5 bases, with 13 bases between. From germline, CDR1 is DFQATT and CDR2 SNEGSKA (reference sequence). The CDR3 here is CSASMGAGTGELFF. The DNA for the CDR3 is TGCAGTGCTAGTATGGGGGCGGGAACCGGGGAGCTGTTTTTT.

The chain couples TRBV29-1 to TRBJ1-5; no definite D call. V was clipped by 4 bases and J by 2 bases, with 6 bases between them. The germline V gene has CDR1 SQVTM and CDR2 ANQGSEA. The CDR3 covers 12 residues. The CDR3: CSVGSRNQPQHF. DNA of the CDR3: TGCAGCGTTGGGTCGCGCAATCAGCCCCAGCATTTT.

V usage is TRBV12-3 or TRBV12-4 and J usage is TRBJ1-5; possible D gene TRBD1, 5 bases. Trimming removed 4 bases at V and 2 bases at J, with 21 bases between. The CDR3 has 18 amino acids. The CDR3 nucleotides read TGTGCCAGCAGTTCGATCCGGGACGCAGGCCTGGGCAATCAGCCCCAGCATTTT. This codes for CASSSIRDAGLGNQPQHF.

This clonotype occurred a few times. In DNA form, the CDR3 reads TGTGCCAGCAGCTTGTCGACGGGAGGGGGGCAGTTCTTC. Encoded protein: CASSLSTGGGQFF. The rearrangement joins TRBV7-9 to TRBJ2-1, with 8 bases lining up with TRBD2. The CDR3 spans 13 residues. V was clipped by 3 bases and J by 12 bases; unmatched bases: 7. Germline CDR1 is SEHNR and CDR2 is FQNEAQ (reference sequence). Full variable domain (remainder filled in from reference TRBV7-9 and TRBJ2-1): DTGVSQNPRHKITKRGQNVTFRCDPISEHNRLYWYRQTLGQGPEFLTYFQNEAQLEKSRLLSDRFSAERPKGSFSTLEIQRTEQGDSAMYLCASSLSTGGGQFFGPGTRLTVL.

This clonotype was observed a handful of times. The rearrangement links TRBV11-2 to TRBJ2-7; D is possibly TRBD1 or TRBD2 (7 bases each). Germline assignment: CDR1 SGHAT and CDR2 FQNNGV. V lost 4 bases to trimming and J lost 3 bases, with 28 bases between them. The CDR3 is made up of 19 amino acids. CDR3 amino acids: CASSWPRQGMERGYYEQYF. CDR3 in DNA: TGTGCCAGCAGCTGGCCCAGACAGGGAATGGAGCGGGGCTACTACGAGCAGTACTTC.

This clonotype was seen a few times. The rearrangement links TRBV10-3 to TRBJ2-7; maybe TRBD1 (5 bases). Germline CDR1 ENHRY, CDR2 SYGVKD. There are 15 residues in the CDR3. The germline V and J ends were trimmed by 3 bases and 2 bases, with 14 bases remaining between them. CDR3: CAISDPRAGTYEQYF. The CDR3 region has the DNA TGTGCCATCAGTGACCCCAGGGCAGGGACCTACGAGCAGTACTTC.

CDR3 region: CASSLAVPGSSYNEQFF. CDR3 DNA sequence: TGCGCCAGCAGCTTGGCTGTTCCGGGATCCTCCTACAATGAGCAGTTCTTC. The V and J genes are TRBV5-1 and TRBJ2-1, with D possibly matching TRBD2 (5 bases). Germline loops: CDR1 SGHRS, CDR2 YFSETQ. The CDR3 is 17 amino acids. V dropped 0 bases and J dropped 0 bases, with 13 bases sitting between them.

This clonotype was seen only a few times. V is TRBV18 and J is TRBJ2-5, with 7 bases that match TRBD2. The germline V gene encodes CDR1 KGHSH and CDR2 LQKENI. The CDR3 extends over 17 amino acids. Losses at the gene ends were 0 bases for V and 7 bases for J; bases not matched to a gene: 14. DNA for the CDR3: TGTGCCAGCTCACCACCGACGGGAGGACGAGGAGGTCTGACCCAGTACTTC. This sequence encodes CASSPPTGGRGGLTQYF.

The sample holds a few counts of this clonotype. The chain recombines TRBV5-1 with TRBJ2-3; D unclear. This CDR3 has 13 amino acids. Germline V gene data show CDR1 as SGHRS and CDR2 as YFSETQ. Trimming cost V 1 base and J 3 bases, with 6 bases left between them. The CDR3: CASSLSITDTQYF. The CDR3 nucleotides read TGCGCCAGCAGCTTGTCTATAACAGATACGCAGTATTTT.

This sequence joins TRBV20-1 and TRBJ2-7; possible D gene TRBD2, 5 bases. CDR3 length: 12 amino acids. Looked up from germline, CDR1 is DFQATT and CDR2 is SNEGSKA (reference sequence). In nucleotides, the CDR3 is TGCAGCGCCTCAGCGGAATCGGGCCCGAGGTACTTC. Amino acid sequence: CSASAESGPRYF.

The chain's CDR3 is CASSPGQGRPPQHF. The CDR3 nucleotides are TGTGCCAGCAGCCCGGGACAGGGTCGCCCTCCCCAGCATTTT. This sequence joins TRBV3-1 and TRBJ1-5; 9 bases agree with TRBD1. CDR1 is LGHDT and CDR2 is YNNKEL in the germline V gene (reference sequence). This CDR3 has 14 amino acids. V shed 4 bases, J shed 10 bases, and the junction held 8 bases outside the gene matches.

The chain joins TRBV20-1 to TRBJ2-7, with a weak D call TRBD1 (6 bases). The germline V and J ends were trimmed by 4 bases and 8 bases, with 12 bases remaining between them. The CDR3 covers 11 residues. Germline values: CDR1 DFQATT, CDR2 SNEGSKA (reference sequence). Written as DNA, the CDR3 is TGCAGTGCTAACGGACAGTATCAGCAGTACTTC. Protein: CSANGQYQQYF.

This clonotype has a handful of counts. V and J are TRBV7-8 and TRBJ1-3, with D uncertain. Germline V lookup: CDR1 SGHVS, CDR2 FQNEAQ. This CDR3 has 16 residues. V gave up 1 base and J gave up 0 bases, with 10 bases separating them. The CDR3 region is CASSLDGVSSGNTIYF. The CDR3 nucleotides are TGTGCCAGCAGCTTAGATGGGGTCTCCTCTGGAAACACCATATATTTT.

The rearrangement uses TRBV7-2 and TRBJ2-1; 10 positions agree with TRBD2. The V and J ends lost 4 bases and 7 bases, in that order; junction bases with no gene match: 7. Per the germline V gene, CDR1 is SGHTA and CDR2 is FQGNSA. The CDR3 spans 15 residues. The CDR3 region is CASSSSLAGRNEQFF. The CDR3 DNA reads as TGTGCCAGCAGCTCCTCACTAGCGGGACGGAATGAGCAGTTCTTC. Looking up the rest from reference TRBV7-2 and TRBJ2-1 gives the full variable domain: GAGVSQSPSNKVTEKGKDVELRCDPISGHTALYWYRQSLGQGLEFLIYFQGNSAPDKSGLPSDRFSAERTGGSVSTLTIQRTQQEDSAVYLCASSSSLAGRNEQFFGPGTRLTVL.

The chain couples TRBV20-1 to TRBJ2-1; TRBD1 or TRBD2 may be the D gene (5 bases each). V gave up 3 bases and J gave up 8 bases, with 23 bases separating them. Germline V lookup: CDR1 DFQATT, CDR2 SNEGSKA (reference sequence). CDR3 size: 16 residues. CDR3 sequence: CSARGSGDQHFDEQFF. In DNA form, the CDR3 reads TGCAGTGCTAGGGGATCCGGGGACCAACATTTCGATGAGCAGTTCTTC.

V is TRBV5-4 and J is TRBJ1-1; 8 bases line up with TRBD1. J gave up 6 bases and V 5 bases, and 12 bases lay outside the gene matches. The CDR3 length is 15 residues. Germline loops: CDR1 SGHNT, CDR2 YYREEE (reference sequence). The CDR3 sequence: CASSALDRAGAEAFF. The CDR3, as DNA: TGTGCCAGCAGTGCCCTGGACAGGGCCGGCGCTGAAGCTTTCTTT.

The J gene is TRBJ1-2, the V gene TRBV20-1, with a possible D match to TRBD1 (5 bases). Germline CDR1 and CDR2: DFQATT and SNEGSKA (reference sequence). The CDR3 loop spans 14 amino acids. Trimming removed 2 bases from V and 3 bases from J, with 13 bases in between. The CDR3 DNA reads TGCAGTGCTAGATACCCAGGGATCTACTATGGCTACACCTTC. Amino acids: CSARYPGIYYGYTF.

This clonotype has just one count. This chain links TRBV5-1 with TRBJ2-1; TRBD2 matches 8 bases. Per germline, CDR1 SGHRS and CDR2 YFSETQ. V was pared by 4 bases and J by 9 bases, with 9 bases of the junction left unmatched. The CDR3 spans 14 residues. In nucleotides, the CDR3 is TGCGCCAGCAGCATAGCCGGGACTAGTGGTGAGCAGTTCTTC. Translated, it gives CASSIAGTSGEQFF.

The CDR3 loop is CATSDPWVAGGGLHLYEQYF. The CDR3, as DNA: TGTGCCACCAGTGACCCCTGGGTAGCGGGAGGTGGTCTACACCTCTACGAGCAGTACTTC. V usage is TRBV24-1 and J usage is TRBJ2-7, with 10 bases that match TRBD2. This CDR3 region has 20 residues. The J segment lost 3 bases and the V segment lost 4 bases, leaving 20 bases of the junction unmatched. The germline CDR1 and CDR2 sequences are KGHDR and SFDVKD.

This clonotype was counted only a few times. V usage is TRBV6-1 and J usage is TRBJ2-1, with TRBD2 matching over 9 bases. CDR1 is MNHNS, CDR2 SASEGT, per germline. The trim removed 6 bases at V and 7 bases at J, leaving 7 bases unmatched. The CDR3 has 14 amino acids. CDR3 protein: CASRVVAGVNEQFF. The CDR3 nucleotides are TGTGCCAGCAGGGTAGTAGCGGGAGTAAATGAGCAGTTCTTC.

The CDR3: CASSFGTAYNQPQHF. The CDR3 bases are TGTGCCAGCAGTTTCGGGACAGCATACAATCAGCCCCAGCATTTT. V usage is TRBV28 and J usage is TRBJ1-5; 7 nucleotides match TRBD1. The CDR3 consists of 15 residues. Germline V gene lookup returns CDR1 MDHEN and CDR2 SYDVKM. V was pared by 3 bases and J by 3 bases, with 5 bases of the junction left unmatched.

For this clonotype: The junction departs from the called germline gene at one end, perhaps through a read error. The chain recombines TRBV12-3 or TRBV12-4 with TRBJ2-1, with unresolved D. This CDR3 comprises 11 residues. The CDR3 sequence is CASRLEREQFF. In nucleotides, the CDR3 is TGTGCCAGCAGGTTAGAGCGCGAGCAGTTCTTC.

This clonotype was seen a few times. The chain employs TRBV18 and TRBJ2-3; 12 bases agree with TRBD2. After removal of 6 bases from V and 5 bases from J, the junction contained 9 bases not matched to a gene. This CDR3 comprises 16 residues. CDR1 is KGHSH, CDR2 LQKENI, per germline. The CDR3 DNA follows: TGTGCCAGCTCGCAGACTAGCGGGAGACGGGGAGATACGCAGTATTTT. Translated: CASSQTSGRRGDTQYF.

This chain joins TRBV10-3 and TRBJ2-5, with a weak D call TRBD1 (6 bases). Looked up from germline, CDR1 is ENHRY and CDR2 is SYGVKD. This CDR3 comprises 15 residues. V gave up 3 bases and J gave up 5 bases, with 16 bases separating them. The CDR3 here is CAISELTGLSETQYF. CDR3 nucleotides: TGTGCCATCAGTGAACTAACAGGGCTTAGTGAGACCCAGTACTTC.

The chain uses TRBV12-3 or TRBV12-4 and TRBJ2-7; 8 bases match TRBD1. This CDR3 is 14 amino acids long. V lost 5 bases to trimming and J lost 7 bases; unmatched junction nucleotides: 10. The CDR3 region is CASSLSDRAGEQYF. The CDR3 nucleotides read TGTGCCAGCAGTCTCTCGGACAGGGCGGGTGAGCAGTACTTC.

V gene TRBV11-2 combines with J gene TRBJ1-1; D might be TRBD1 (6 bases). V lost 3 bases, J lost 9 bases, and 11 bases lay in between. Per germline, CDR1 SGHAT and CDR2 FQNNGV. The CDR3 is 12 amino acids. The CDR3 loop reads CASSFAGVKAFF. CDR3 DNA: TGTGCCAGCAGCTTCGCAGGGGTGAAAGCTTTCTTT.

The rearrangement joins TRBV5-1 to TRBJ2-5; 13 bases map to TRBD2. The CDR3 runs to 18 residues. Germline V gives CDR1 SGHRS, CDR2 YFSETQ. The ends lost 0 bases at V and 4 bases at J; junction bases unmatched: 9. The CDR3 loop reads CASSLASRTSGSGETQYF. The CDR3 DNA follows: TGCGCCAGCAGCTTGGCCTCTCGGACTAGCGGGAGTGGAGAGACCCAGTACTTC.

Only a few counts were recorded for this clonotype. The chain couples TRBV28 to TRBJ2-4; D not resolved. Trimming took 3 bases from V and 5 from J, leaving 5 bases between them. Germline loops: CDR1 MDHEN, CDR2 SYDVKM. This CDR3 is 12 amino acids long. CDR3 in DNA: TGTGCCAGCAGTTTTACAGAAAACATTCAGTACTTC. This translates into CASSFTENIQYF.

The chain couples TRBV20-1 to TRBJ2-1; the D gene is possibly TRBD2 (5 bases). Germline CDR1 DFQATT, CDR2 SNEGSKA (reference sequence). Trimming removed 4 bases from V and 12 bases from J, with 16 bases in between. The CDR3 is 12 residues long. CDR3 amino acids: CSANPHSGLQFF. The DNA of the CDR3 is TGCAGTGCTAATCCCCACTCGGGATTGCAGTTCTTC.

The V call is TRBV5-1, the J call TRBJ1-1; D possibly corresponds to TRBD1 (6 bases). Between the trimmed V and J ends, which lost 2 bases and 4 bases, there was a span of 12 bases. Germline CDR1 reads SGHRS; CDR2 reads YFSETQ. The CDR3 has 14 amino acids. In nucleotides, the CDR3 is TGCGCCAGCAGCTTCGGGGGGCGCAGCACTGAAGCTTTCTTT. The encoded protein is CASSFGGRSTEAFF.